The T cell receptor beta chain described here comes from a study of blood T cell repertoires in COVID-19. Study information: Sites in the United States, Italy and Spain provided acute and convalescent COVID-19 samples. PBMCs, B-cell-depleted T cells, or T cells were the source of the cDNA or gDNA that made up the material.

The V gene lost 5 bases and the J gene lost 2 bases, with 7 bases spanning the gap. The CDR3 is 13 residues long. Authors' analysis steps: It was from reference gene primer amplification that nucleated cell counts were estimated. TCRdb keeps only in-frame clones here, not all; method: immunoSEQ multiplex PCR. V and J calls and clone size follow that table, whereas D and trimming were derived from the DNA. The sample carries roughly 290,000 clones, around 86% recorded once. The sequence derives from a woman in her twenties or thirties who had recovered from COVID-19. The chain employs TRBV12-3 or TRBV12-4 and TRBJ1-5, with D uncertain. Material: peripheral blood. CDR3 amino acids: CASSESGNQPQHF. In nucleotides, the CDR3 is TGTGCCAGCAGTGAGTCTGGCAATCAGCCCCAGCATTTT.